The rows below give T cell receptor beta chains drawn from one sample of a study of cytomegalovirus exposure and HLA in healthy donors. Clones were read by immunoSEQ multiplex PCR, and TCRdb kept only the in-frame ones, dropping some. The repertoire holds about 200,000 clones, with 87% as singletons. Sequenced input: PBMCs. The origin of the receptors is a woman aged 18-30 years in good health and CMV-seropositive. CDR3s include the opening cysteine and the closing phenylalanine or tryptophan. The D gene is left open where the match is weak. Size values are once, few and many counts, or a class for expanded clones, and some rows have none.

D: .; J: TRBJ1-4; size: .; length: 14; V: TRBV5-6; CDR3: CASSLVGQNEKLFF; DNA: TGTGCCAGCAGCTTAGTAGGACAGAATGAAAAACTGTTTTTT
D: TRBD1; J: TRBJ2-5; size: .; length: 15; V: TRBV29-1; CDR3: CSVEVPGQGEETQYF; DNA: TGCAGCGTTGAAGTCCCCGGACAGGGAGAAGAGACCCAGTACTTC
D: TRBD1; J: TRBJ2-7; size: .; length: 16; V: TRBV28; CDR3: CASSLFDRGLSYEQYF; DNA: TGTGCCAGCAGTTTATTTGACAGGGGGCTTTCCTACGAGCAGTACTTC
D: .; J: TRBJ2-1; size: .; length: 12; V: TRBV4-1; CDR3: CASSQDRNEQFF; DNA: TGCGCCAGCAGCCAAGATCGGAATGAGCAGTTCTTC
D: TRBD1; J: TRBJ2-6; size: .; length: 15; V: TRBV4-2; CDR3: CASSQDGTGTNVLTF; DNA: TGTGCCAGCAGCCAAGATGGGACAGGGACCAACGTCCTGACTTTC
D: TRBD1; J: TRBJ2-5; size: .; length: 13; V: TRBV30; CDR3: CAWSRQGKETQYF; DNA: TGTGCCTGGAGTCGACAGGGAAAAGAGACCCAGTACTTC
D: .; J: TRBJ2-7; size: .; length: 17; V: TRBV7-9; CDR3: CASSLARGETGSYEQYF; DNA: TGTGCCAGCAGCTTAGCGCGAGGCGAGACGGGGTCCTACGAGCAGTACTTC
D: .; J: TRBJ2-1; size: once; length: 11; V: TRBV9; CDR3: CASSVGGEQFF; DNA: TGTGCCAGCAGCGTAGGCGGTGAGCAGTTCTTC
D: TRBD1; J: TRBJ2-1; size: .; length: 15; V: TRBV28; CDR3: CASSLGDRGKKEQFF; DNA: TGTGCCAGCAGTTTGGGGGACAGGGGAAAGAAGGAGCAGTTCTTC
D: TRBD2; J: TRBJ2-7; size: .; length: 17; V: TRBV7-9; CDR3: CASSPSRVLADPYEQYF; DNA: TGTGCCAGCAGCCCTAGCAGGGTACTAGCGGATCCCTACGAGCAGTACTTC
D: .; J: TRBJ1-3; size: .; length: 16; V: TRBV27; CDR3: CASSLTRLGSGNTIYF; DNA: TGTGCCAGCAGTTTAACCCGGCTAGGTTCTGGAAACACCATATATTTT
D: TRBD1; J: TRBJ2-7; size: .; length: 15; V: TRBV4-1; CDR3: CASSQEPGGVYEQYF; DNA: TGCGCCAGCAGCCAAGAACCAGGGGGCGTCTACGAGCAGTACTTC
D: TRBD1; J: TRBJ2-7; size: .; length: 16; V: TRBV5-6; CDR3: CASSSNYRDRGVEQYF; DNA: TGTGCCAGCAGCTCGAACTACCGGGACAGGGGGGTGGAGCAGTACTTC
D: .; J: TRBJ2-7; size: .; length: 17; V: TRBV4-1; CDR3: CASSQAVDGTKSYEQYF; DNA: TGCGCCAGCAGCCAGGCTGTGGACGGGACAAAGTCCTACGAGCAGTACTTC
D: .; J: TRBJ1-4; size: .; length: 13; V: TRBV6-5; CDR3: CASSQIRGEKLFF; DNA: TGTGCCAGCAGCCAGATCCGCGGTGAAAAACTGTTTTTT
D: TRBD1; J: TRBJ2-7; size: once; length: 15; V: TRBV4-1; CDR3: CASSQPWGQTFVQYF; DNA: TGCGCCAGCAGCCAACCCTGGGGACAGACTTTCGTGCAGTACTTC
D: TRBD1; J: TRBJ1-3; size: .; length: 15; V: TRBV5-6; CDR3: CASSPRTGAGNTIYF; DNA: TGTGCCAGCAGTCCTCGGACAGGGGCTGGAAACACCATATATTTT
D: TRBD1; J: TRBJ1-2; size: .; length: 16; V: TRBV5-8; CDR3: CASSSYSGQGAYGYTF; DNA: TGTGCCAGCAGCTCCTACTCGGGACAGGGGGCTTATGGCTACACCTTC
D: TRBD1; J: TRBJ1-1; size: once; length: 16; V: TRBV28; CDR3: CASSLQNPGQGARAFF; DNA: TGTGCCAGCAGTTTACAAAACCCAGGACAGGGGGCGAGAGCTTTCTTT
D: TRBD1; J: TRBJ2-6; size: .; length: 15; V: TRBV19; CDR3: CASSIGQAGANVLTF; DNA: TGTGCCAGTAGTATCGGACAGGCTGGGGCCAACGTCCTGACTTTC
D: .; J: TRBJ2-1; size: .; length: 13; V: TRBV7-6; CDR3: CASSLIQGHEQFF; DNA: TGTGCCAGCAGCTTAATACAGGGCCATGAGCAGTTCTTC
D: .; J: TRBJ1-4; size: .; length: 17; V: TRBV5-6; CDR3: CASSFIPGHTINEKLFF; DNA: TGTGCCAGCAGTTTTATCCCGGGACACACTATTAATGAAAAACTGTTTTTT
D: TRBD2; J: TRBJ2-7; size: .; length: 15; V: TRBV29-1; CDR3: CSAVRIAGATYEQYF; DNA: TGCAGCGCAGTCCGAATAGCGGGAGCAACCTACGAGCAGTACTTC
D: TRBD1; J: TRBJ1-1; size: .; length: 14; V: TRBV9; CDR3: CASSTDRQNTEAFF; DNA: TGTGCCAGCAGCACGGACAGGCAGAACACTGAAGCTTTCTTT
D: .; J: TRBJ2-3; size: .; length: 14; V: TRBV5-1; CDR3: CASSFTSPADTQYF; DNA: TGCGCCAGCAGCTTCACTAGCCCCGCAGATACGCAGTATTTT
D: TRBD1; J: TRBJ2-7; size: .; length: 18; V: TRBV7-9; CDR3: CASSSVMTGDILGDEQYF; DNA: TGTGCCAGCAGCTCTGTCATGACAGGGGACATCTTGGGGGACGAGCAGTACTTC
D: .; J: TRBJ1-2; size: few; length: 13; V: TRBV30; CDR3: CAWSINSNYGYTF; DNA: TGTGCCTGGAGCATCAATTCTAACTATGGCTACACCTTC
D: TRBD1; J: TRBJ1-5; size: .; length: 15; V: TRBV25-1; CDR3: CASSDPGQGDQPQHF; DNA: TGTGCCAGCAGTGATCCGGGGCAGGGGGATCAGCCCCAGCATTTT
D: TRBD2; J: TRBJ2-7; size: .; length: 13; V: TRBV5-6; CDR3: CASSLTGEGEQYF; DNA: TGTGCCAGCAGCTTGACGGGGGAGGGAGAGCAGTACTTC
D: .; J: TRBJ1-5; size: .; length: 15; V: TRBV15; CDR3: CATSPQGSSNQPQHF; DNA: TGTGCCACCAGCCCGCAGGGCTCTAGCAATCAGCCCCAGCATTTT
D: TRBD1; J: TRBJ2-3; size: .; length: 19; V: TRBV11-2; CDR3: CASSSPHLGQGVFTDTQYF; DNA: TGTGCCAGCAGCTCACCTCACCTGGGACAGGGGGTGTTCACAGATACGCAGTATTTT
D: TRBD2; J: TRBJ2-1; size: .; length: 16; V: TRBV5-4; CDR3: CASSLGGLAGVNEQFF; DNA: TGTGCCAGCAGCTTGGGGGGGCTAGCGGGAGTGAATGAGCAGTTCTTC
D: .; J: TRBJ1-2; size: .; length: 14; V: TRBV19; CDR3: CASSTPGQDYGYTF; DNA: TGTGCCAGTAGTACCCCGGGACAAGACTATGGCTACACCTTC
D: TRBD1; J: TRBJ2-7; size: few; length: 12; V: TRBV10-2; CDR3: CASRDRGYEQYF; DNA: TGCGCCAGCAGAGACAGGGGCTACGAGCAGTACTTC
D: TRBD1; J: TRBJ1-1; size: .; length: 15; V: TRBV7-9; CDR3: CASSLGGTGRTEAFF; DNA: TGTGCCAGCAGCTTAGGTGGGACAGGGCGGACTGAAGCTTTCTTT
D: TRBD1; J: TRBJ1-1; size: .; length: 11; V: TRBV20-1; CDR3: CSAQGDREAFF; DNA: TGCAGTGCTCAGGGGGACAGGGAAGCTTTCTTT
D: .; J: TRBJ2-7; size: .; length: 13; V: TRBV5-1; CDR3: CASSPVAVYEQYF; DNA: TGCGCCAGCAGCCCCGTGGCAGTCTACGAGCAGTACTTC
D: TRBD2; J: TRBJ2-7; size: .; length: 15; V: TRBV19; CDR3: CASSSRTSGSYEQYF; DNA: TGTGCCAGTAGTTCCCGGACTAGCGGTTCCTACGAGCAGTACTTC
D: .; J: TRBJ1-2; size: few; length: 16; V: TRBV14; CDR3: CASSQVAGPTGYGYTF; DNA: TGTGCCAGCAGCCAAGTGGCAGGCCCCACCGGCTATGGCTACACCTTC
D: .; J: TRBJ1-2; size: .; length: 15; V: TRBV27; CDR3: CASSSRAGLGYGYTF; DNA: TGTGCCAGCAGTTCACGGGCGGGGCTAGGCTATGGCTACACCTTC
D: .; J: TRBJ1-1; size: .; length: 13; V: TRBV4-1; CDR3: CASSLRVETEAFF; DNA: TGCGCCAGCAGCCTCAGGGTAGAGACTGAAGCTTTCTTT
D: TRBD1; J: TRBJ1-1; size: .; length: 13; V: TRBV5-1; CDR3: CASSSDRATEAFF; DNA: TGCGCCAGCAGTAGCGACAGGGCCACTGAAGCTTTCTTT
D: .; J: TRBJ2-2; size: .; length: 15; V: TRBV5-1; CDR3: CASSLRRQNTGELFF; DNA: TGCGCCAGCAGCTTGCGCAGGCAGAACACCGGGGAGCTGTTTTTT
D: .; J: TRBJ1-2; size: .; length: 12; V: TRBV28; CDR3: CASSPRAYGYTF; DNA: TGTGCCAGCAGTCCACGAGCCTATGGCTACACCTTC
D: .; J: TRBJ2-2; size: .; length: 13; V: TRBV27; CDR3: CASSPRGGGELFF; DNA: TGTGCCAGCAGTCCACGAGGAGGAGGGGAGCTGTTTTTT
D: TRBD1; J: TRBJ1-4; size: .; length: 17; V: TRBV5-6; CDR3: CASSVFVSGTGEEKLFF; DNA: TGTGCCAGCAGCGTTTTTGTTAGCGGGACAGGGGAAGAAAAACTGTTTTTT
D: .; J: TRBJ2-7; size: .; length: 11; V: TRBV10-1; CDR3: CASSDTYEQYF; DNA: TGCGCCAGCAGTGACACCTACGAGCAGTACTTC
D: TRBD1; J: TRBJ2-7; size: .; length: 12; V: TRBV7-8; CDR3: CASSQGAYEQYF; DNA: TGTGCCAGCAGCCAGGGGGCGTACGAGCAGTACTTC
D: TRBD2; J: TRBJ2-7; size: .; length: 15; V: TRBV28; CDR3: CASSFIAGGSYEQYF; DNA: TGTGCCAGCAGTTTTATAGCGGGAGGTTCGTACGAGCAGTACTTC
D: .; J: TRBJ2-1; size: .; length: 17; V: TRBV5-6; CDR3: CASSLYLGFQGHNEQFF; DNA: TGTGCCAGCAGCTTGTATTTGGGGTTCCAGGGCCACAATGAGCAGTTCTTC
D: .; J: TRBJ2-1; size: .; length: 15; V: TRBV5-1; CDR3: CASSLYSRGYNEQFF; DNA: TGCGCCAGCAGCTTGTATAGCAGGGGTTACAATGAGCAGTTCTTC
D: .; J: TRBJ2-7; size: .; length: 13; V: TRBV19; CDR3: CASSPGIAYEQYF; DNA: TGTGCCAGTAGCCCGGGGATAGCCTACGAGCAGTACTTC